This T cell receptor beta chain was recorded in a study of read filtering for tumor transcriptome and immune sequencing. Per germline, CDR1 SEHNR and CDR2 FQNEAQ (reference sequence). CDR3 size: 13 residues. V was trimmed by 6 bases and J by 11 bases, leaving 18 bases between them. Ten or more counts support this clonotype. From around 0.4 ug of RNA, a library with molecular barcoded alpha/delta and beta/gamma adaptors was made. TCRdb independently ran MiXCR on the reads; one entry per CDR3 protein. The table records 90,000 to 95,000 distinct CDR3 sequences, 20% to 25% of them present only once. This sequence was found in a donor aged 40 or older with multiple myeloma. The J gene is TRBJ2-3, the V gene TRBV7-9; tentative D call: TRBD1 (5 bases). Sequencing was carried out using a population of CD138-negative cells sorted from bone marrow. In nucleotides, the CDR3 is TGTGCCAGCAGATCAGGAGACAGCTTATGGCAGTATTTT. Translating gives CASRSGDSLWQYF.